Below, 29 T cell receptor beta chains from the same sample are listed, as sequenced in a study of OX40 agonist ivuxolimab in advanced cancers. TCRdb's copy holds only in-frame clones and misses some; the assay was immunoSEQ multiplex PCR. The sample lists 30,000 to 45,000 clones; 88% were seen once. Sample: CD4+ or CD8+ T cells sorted from blood, taken in a trial of the OX40 agonist ivuxolimab. Every receptor here comes from an adult with an advanced solid tumor such as melanoma, head and neck, liver or kidney cancer.

This sequence joins TRBV19 and TRBJ2-6; 10 nucleotides line up with TRBD2. The J segment lost 4 bases and the V segment lost 4 bases, leaving 1 base of the junction unmatched. The CDR3 totals 15 residues. Germline lookup yields CDR1 LNHDA and CDR2 SQIVND (reference sequence). The CDR3 here is CASSKLAGGANVLTF. CDR3 bases: TGTGCCAGTAGTAAACTAGCGGGAGGGGCCAACGTCCTGACTTTC.

The chain is built from TRBV29-1 and TRBJ2-5; no firm D call. This CDR3 is 10 amino acids long. Germline V gene sequence: CDR1 SQVTM, CDR2 ANQGSEA. With 7 bases removed from V and 1 base from J, the gap between germline ends came to 4 bases. The CDR3, as DNA: TGCAGCGCGGCCCAAGAGACCCAGTACTTC. It codes for CSAAQETQYF.

The chain employs TRBV25-1 and TRBJ1-4; D gene unclear. V was pared by 7 bases and J by 3 bases, with 6 bases between. The CDR3 is 12 residues long. CDR1 is MGHDK and CDR2 is SYGVNS in the germline V gene. In DNA, the CDR3 is TGTGCCAGCAAAGCGGCTAATGAAAAACTGTTTTTT. Translating gives CASKAANEKLFF.

The chain couples TRBV27 to TRBJ1-1; D is undetermined. The CDR3 spans 13 residues. V shed 5 bases and J shed 1 base, with 8 bases lying between them. CDR1 is MNHEY and CDR2 is SMNVEV in the germline V gene (reference sequence). The CDR3 spells CASSGYRNTEAFF. In nucleotides, the CDR3 is TGTGCCAGCAGTGGTTACAGGAACACTGAAGCTTTCTTT.

This rearrangement joins TRBV27 to TRBJ2-7; D remains ambiguous. This CDR3 has 12 residues. The ends were cut back, 4 bases at V and 9 bases at J, with 13 bases in the middle. Germline V CDR1 and CDR2: MNHEY, SMNVEV (reference sequence). The DNA of the CDR3 is TGTGCCAGCAGTTCACCCGAAATAGGGCAGTACTTC. Translated, it gives CASSSPEIGQYF.

This sequence joins TRBV7-3 and TRBJ1-2, with a tentative D call TRBD1 (5 bases). V gave up 1 base and J gave up 6 bases, with 6 bases separating them. The CDR3 runs to 12 residues. Germline lookup yields CDR1 SGHTA and CDR2 FQGTGA. This CDR3 reads CASSLIGDGYTF. For the CDR3, the DNA is TGTGCCAGCAGCTTAATAGGGGATGGCTACACCTTC.

The chain combines TRBV5-5 with TRBJ2-5, with TRBD1 as a possible D gene (5 bases). The CDR3 has 13 residues. Germline loops: CDR1 SGHKS, CDR2 YYEKEE (reference sequence). The V end was cut by 0 bases, the J end by 5 bases, with 8 bases between. CDR3 in amino acids: CASSLVRVETQYF. In nucleotides, the CDR3 is TGTGCCAGCAGCTTGGTCAGGGTTGAGACCCAGTACTTC.

The chain joins TRBV30 to TRBJ2-5, with no clear D. With 0 bases removed from V and 5 bases from J, the gap between germline ends came to 13 bases. The V gene's germline CDR1 is GTSNPN and CDR2 SVGIG (reference sequence). The CDR3 loop spans 14 amino acids. The CDR3: CAWSVYSGLETQYF. The CDR3 bases are TGTGCCTGGAGTGTATATTCCGGGTTGGAGACCCAGTACTTC.

This chain links TRBV4-2 with TRBJ2-1; 9 nucleotides agree with TRBD2. CDR3 length: 16 amino acids. Germline V CDR1 and CDR2: LGHNA, YNFKEQ. Trimming at V came to 0 bases and at J to 5 bases, leaving 5 bases not matched to a gene. The CDR3 coding sequence is TGTGCCAGCAGCCAAGAAAGGGGCGGGAGGGACAATGAGCAGTTCTTC. Protein product: CASSQERGGRDNEQFF.

This clone was seen a single time. For the CDR3, the DNA is TGTGCCAGCAGCTCCGGAGGCGGGGGGGCGAATGAGCAGTTCTTC. Protein: CASSSGGGGANEQFF. V is TRBV7-2 and J is TRBJ2-1; 9 positions agree with TRBD2. Looked up from germline, CDR1 is SGHTA and CDR2 is FQGNSA. V gave up 4 bases and J gave up 7 bases; unmatched junction bases: 8. This CDR3 has 15 residues.

Comment on this clone: Other nucleotide sequences from this sample produce the same CDR3. J is TRBJ1-2 and V is TRBV28; D gene ambiguous. The ends were cut back, 4 bases at V and 0 bases at J, with 0 bases in the middle. The CDR3 loop spans 11 amino acids. Germline lookup yields CDR1 MDHEN and CDR2 SYDVKM. The CDR3 is CASSSNYGYTF. CDR3 sequence (DNA): TGTGCCAGCAGTTCTAACTATGGCTACACCTTC.

This sequence joins TRBV28 and TRBJ2-5, with 11 positions matching TRBD2. Germline lookup yields CDR1 MDHEN and CDR2 SYDVKM. The ends lost 9 bases at V and 3 bases at J; junction bases unmatched: 12. This CDR3 has 16 residues. Here the CDR3 DNA reads TGTGCCAGTGTTCCTGCCGGGACTAGCGGTGAAGAGACCCAGTACTTC. It is translated as CASVPAGTSGEETQYF.

The rearrangement uses TRBV2 and TRBJ2-7; D call uncertain. This CDR3 comprises 13 residues. Deletions cut 7 bases from V and 7 bases from J, with 17 bases between. Looked up from germline, CDR1 is SNHLY and CDR2 is FYNNEI. The CDR3 bases are TGTGCCAGCAACGCAGGAATGCTTTGGGAGCAGTACTTC. Translation: CASNAGMLWEQYF.

This chain uses TRBV5-5 with TRBJ1-4, with D uncertain. Germline V lookup: CDR1 SGHKS, CDR2 YYEKEE (reference sequence). V shed 2 bases and J shed 7 bases, with 9 bases lying between them. CDR3 length equals 13 residues. The CDR3 here is CASSFGILEKLFF. DNA for the CDR3: TGTGCCAGCAGCTTCGGGATTCTTGAAAAACTGTTTTTT.

This chain joins TRBV6-6 and TRBJ2-1; the D is unclear. The germline V and J ends were trimmed by 11 bases and 6 bases, with 14 bases remaining between them. Germline assignment: CDR1 MNHNY and CDR2 SVGAGI (reference sequence). The CDR3 is made up of 12 amino acids. CDR3 region: CAHALAGNEQFF. As DNA, the CDR3 is TGTGCCCACGCCCTGGCCGGCAATGAGCAGTTCTTC.

This clone was seen a handful of times. The chain recombines TRBV10-1 with TRBJ1-5; D is uncertain. With 3 bases removed from V and 1 base from J, the gap between germline ends came to 10 bases. The CDR3 has 15 amino acids. CDR1 WNHNN and CDR2 SYGVQD come from the germline V gene (reference sequence). CDR3 nucleotides: TGCGCCAGCAGTGAAAGGACTCAGAGCAATCAGCCCCAGCATTTT. Its protein product is CASSERTQSNQPQHF.

This clone showed up just once. The V call is TRBV7-9, the J call TRBJ2-1; D possibly corresponds to TRBD2 (6 bases). Germline CDR1 reads SEHNR; CDR2 reads FQNEAQ (reference sequence). CDR3 length: 15 residues. Trimming took 6 bases from V and 4 from J, leaving 16 bases between them. The CDR3 DNA follows: TGTGCCAGCAGTAAAACTAGCCTCCTTTACAATGAGCAGTTCTTC. This translates into CASSKTSLLYNEQFF. Together with reference TRBV7-9 and TRBJ2-1, the CDR3 gives the full variable domain: DTGVSQNPRHKITKRGQNVTFRCDPISEHNRLYWYRQTLGQGPEFLTYFQNEAQLEKSRLLSDRFSAERPKGSFSTLEIQRTEQGDSAMYLCASSKTSLLYNEQFFGPGTRLTVL.

The CDR3 DNA reads TGTGCCAGCTCAACGTGGACGGTTGGGAACACTGAAGCTTTCTTT. Its protein product is CASSTWTVGNTEAFF. This chain links TRBV18 with TRBJ1-1, with no clear D. V was trimmed by 5 bases and J by 1 base, leaving 14 bases between them. The CDR3 loop spans 15 amino acids. The germline gives CDR1 KGHSH, CDR2 LQKENI.

This chain joins TRBV7-2 and TRBJ2-1, with D maybe TRBD1 (6 bases). CDR3 size: 15 residues. V was clipped by 4 bases and J by 5 bases, with 15 bases between them. Germline values: CDR1 SGHTA, CDR2 FQGNSA. The CDR3 DNA sequence: TGTGCCAGCAGCTCCCAGGGTGGGGGCCACAATGAGCAGTTCTTC. It yields the protein CASSSQGGGHNEQFF.

The chain carries TRBV9 and TRBJ2-7; D may correspond to TRBD1 or TRBD2 (5 bases each). The length of the CDR3 is 14 residues. Looked up from germline, CDR1 is SGDLS and CDR2 is YYNGEE. V was pared by 0 bases and J by 3 bases, with 10 bases between. This chain's CDR3 is CASSVDEGRYEQYF. As DNA, the CDR3 is TGTGCCAGCAGCGTAGACGAGGGACGCTACGAGCAGTACTTC.

This clone was picked up a small number of times. The V call is TRBV27, the J call TRBJ2-7; D is unresolved. Germline V gene data show CDR1 as MNHEY and CDR2 as SMNVEV (reference sequence). Trimming left V 5 bases short and J 3 bases short, with 23 bases between. CDR3 length equals 17 residues. In nucleotides, the CDR3 is TGTGCCAGCAGTCTACTACTTACCCTTCATCCTGGCTACGAGCAGTACTTC. It codes for CASSLLLTLHPGYEQYF.

This chain uses TRBV5-4 with TRBJ2-1, with 16 bases aligning to TRBD2. Germline V CDR1 and CDR2: SGHNT, YYREEE (reference sequence). The CDR3 spans 18 residues. V trimming: 3 bases; J trimming: 0 bases; junction bases outside the gene matches: 3. CDR3 nucleotide sequence: TGTGCCAGCAGCTCGGGACTAGCGGGAGGGATCTCCTACAATGAGCAGTTCTTC. Amino acids: CASSSGLAGGISYNEQFF. Full variable domain (missing parts from reference TRBV5-4 and TRBJ2-1): ETGVTQSPTHLIKTRGQQVTLRCSSQSGHNTVSWYQQALGQGPQFIFQYYREEENGRGNFPPRFSGLQFPNYSSELNVNALELDDSALYLCASSSGLAGGISYNEQFFGPGTRLTVL.

The chain is built from TRBV18 and TRBJ1-2, with TRBD1 identical over 12 bases. The CDR3 runs to 17 residues. The V segment lost 3 bases and the J segment 3 bases; nucleotides outside the gene matches: 8. CDR1 KGHSH and CDR2 LQKENI come from the germline V gene. The CDR3 DNA is TGTGCCAGCTCACCGCTTGGGACAGGGGGCGATTACTATGGCTACACCTTC. It translates to CASSPLGTGGDYYGYTF. Full variable domain (rest looked up from reference TRBV18 and TRBJ1-2): NAGVMQNPRHLVRRRGQEARLRCSPMKGHSHVYWYRQLPEEGLKFMVYLQKENIIDESGMPKERFSAEFPKEGPSILRIQQVVRGDSAAYFCASSPLGTGGDYYGYTFGSGTRLTVV.

CDR3 sequence (DNA): TGTGCCAGCAGTTCCGAGGGCCGACTAGCGGGAGGGAACAATGAGCAGTTCTTC. It specifies CASSSEGRLAGGNNEQFF. This chain joins TRBV28 and TRBJ2-1; TRBD2 matches 14 bases. J lost 5 bases, V lost 4 bases, and 10 bases had no gene match. Germline CDR1 and CDR2: MDHEN and SYDVKM. This CDR3 is built from 18 residues.

V gene TRBV18 combines with J gene TRBJ2-5; 10 positions agree with TRBD1. This CDR3 has 15 amino acids. From germline, CDR1 is KGHSH and CDR2 LQKENI. With V trimmed by 2 bases and J by 5 bases, 5 bases remained unmatched. The DNA for the CDR3 is TGTGCCAGCTCACCAAGACAGGGGGCGACGGAGACCCAGTACTTC. Translating gives CASSPRQGATETQYF.

The table lists this clone with a count of one. The chain combines TRBV7-3 with TRBJ1-2; 12 bases line up with TRBD1. V shed 2 bases, J shed 13 bases, and the junction held 8 bases outside the gene matches. The germline CDR1 and CDR2 sequences are SGHTA and FQGTGA. This CDR3 spans 14 amino acids. CDR3 sequence (DNA): TGTGCCAGCAGCTTAGTTGGAGGGACAGGGGGCCTCACCTTC. This encodes CASSLVGGTGGLTF.

This clone showed up just once. The chain recombines TRBV30 with TRBJ2-6, with 8 bases matching TRBD1. Germline V gives CDR1 GTSNPN, CDR2 SVGIG (reference sequence). With V trimmed by 6 bases and J by 3 bases, 7 bases remained unmatched. This CDR3 has 15 amino acids. CDR3 residues: CACPGQGGGANVLTF. CDR3 nucleotide sequence: TGTGCCTGTCCCGGACAGGGTGGTGGGGCCAACGTCCTGACTTTC.

The chain carries TRBV7-6 and TRBJ2-7; 7 bases fit TRBD1. The CDR3 runs 15 residues. From germline, CDR1 is SGHVS and CDR2 FNYEAQ. V was clipped by 2 bases and J by 0 bases; unmatched bases: 4. CDR3 nucleotides: TGTGCCAGCAGCTTAACTAACAGGGGCTCCTACGAGCAGTACTTC. This encodes CASSLTNRGSYEQYF.

This clone was counted between two and nine times. The chain joins TRBV7-9 to TRBJ1-5, with a possible D match to TRBD1 (6 bases). Germline V gene data show CDR1 as SEHNR and CDR2 as FQNEAQ (reference sequence). V dropped 5 bases and J dropped 8 bases, with 19 bases sitting between them. CDR3 length equals 15 residues. The DNA of the CDR3 is TGTGCCAGCAGCAAGGGGGGTGGCCCATCGGAGCCCCAGCATTTT. This encodes CASSKGGGPSEPQHF.